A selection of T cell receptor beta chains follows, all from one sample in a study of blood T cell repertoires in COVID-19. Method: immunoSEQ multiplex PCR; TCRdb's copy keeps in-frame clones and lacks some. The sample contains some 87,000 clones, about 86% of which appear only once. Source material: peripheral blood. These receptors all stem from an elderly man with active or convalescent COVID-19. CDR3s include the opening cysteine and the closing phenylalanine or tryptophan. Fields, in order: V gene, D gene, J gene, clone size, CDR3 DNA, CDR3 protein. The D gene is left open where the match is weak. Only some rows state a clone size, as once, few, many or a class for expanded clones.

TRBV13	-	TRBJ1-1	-	TGTGCCAGCAGCCCGAGGGCAATGAACACTGAAGCTTTCTTT	CASSPRAMNTEAFF
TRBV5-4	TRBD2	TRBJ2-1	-	TGTGCCAGCAGCCAGCTAGCGGGGGGGGTAAATGAGCAGTTCTTC	CASSQLAGGVNEQFF
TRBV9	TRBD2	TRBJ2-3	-	TGTGCCAGCAGCGTAGGGTCCAGCGGGAGGACAGATACGCAGTATTTT	CASSVGSSGRTDTQYF
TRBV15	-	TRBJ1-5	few	TGTGCCACCAGCAGAGATGGCGGGATATTGTCGGCAAGCGGTCAGCCCCAGCATTTT	CATSRDGGILSASGQPQHF
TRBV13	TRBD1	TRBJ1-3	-	TGTGCCAGCAGCTTAAACAGGGGGTCTGGAAACACCATATATTTT	CASSLNRGSGNTIYF
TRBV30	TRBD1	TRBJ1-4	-	TGTGCCTGGAGCCGGACAGGGGGCTCTACTATTGAAAAACTGTTTTTT	CAWSRTGGSTIEKLFF
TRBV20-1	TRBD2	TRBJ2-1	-	TGCAGTGCTAGTGTCTCCGGGACTAACTCCTACAATGAGCAGTTCTTC	CSASVSGTNSYNEQFF
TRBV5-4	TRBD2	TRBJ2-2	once	TGTGCCAGCAGCGGGGGGCTAGCGGGAGTCGGGGAGCTGTTTTTT	CASSGGLAGVGELFF
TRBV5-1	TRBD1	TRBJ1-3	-	TGCGCCAGCAGCGCCGGGACAGTGCGGTCCTCTGGAAACACCATATATTTT	CASSAGTVRSSGNTIYF
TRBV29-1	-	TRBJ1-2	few	TGCAGCGTTGAAGAAGGGGGACCCTATGGCTACACCTTC	CSVEEGGPYGYTF
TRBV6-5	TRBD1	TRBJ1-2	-	TGTGCCAGCAGTCTCCGACAGGGAGACTATGGCTACACCTTC	CASSLRQGDYGYTF
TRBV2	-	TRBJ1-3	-	TGTGCCACCCAGGGAGGGGCTATTGGAAACACCATATATTTT	CATQGGAIGNTIYF
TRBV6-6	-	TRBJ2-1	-	TGTGCCAGCAGTTACTCGATGGACACTCGAAGTTCCCTCTTC	CASSYSMDTRSSLF
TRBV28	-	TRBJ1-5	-	TGTGCCAGCCTTGGGTCGGGGAAGGATCAGCCCCAGCATTTT	CASLGSGKDQPQHF
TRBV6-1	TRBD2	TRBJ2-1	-	TGTGCCAGCAGTGCGTCCGGCGGGAGGAGAACCTACAATGAGCAGTTCTTC	CASSASGGRRTYNEQFF
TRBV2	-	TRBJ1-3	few	TGTGCCAGTAAGGCAGGTAACTCTGGAAACACCATATATTTT	CASKAGNSGNTIYF
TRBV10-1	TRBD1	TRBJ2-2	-	TGCGCCAGCAGTGAGTTTGGCAGGGGGAAAAACACCGGGGAGCTGTTTTTT	CASSEFGRGKNTGELFF
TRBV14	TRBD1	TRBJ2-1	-	TGTGCCAGCAGCGGGACAGGGGTATACAATGAGCAGTTCTTC	CASSGTGVYNEQFF
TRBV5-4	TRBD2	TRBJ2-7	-	TGTGCCAGCAGCGTGCGACTAGCGGGAGTGTACGAGCAGTACTTC	CASSVRLAGVYEQYF
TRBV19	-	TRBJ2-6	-	TGTGCCAGTAGTCCCGGAGGGTCATCTGGGGCCAACGTCCTGACTTTC	CASSPGGSSGANVLTF
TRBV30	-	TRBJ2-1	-	TGTGCCTGGAATAGTAGCGGCGTAGACAATGAGCAGTTCTTC	CAWNSSGVDNEQFF
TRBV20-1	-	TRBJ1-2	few	TGCAGTGCTAGTTGGTTAATGGGGGGGGAATTCTTTTCTGGCTACACCTTC	CSASWLMGGEFFSGYTF
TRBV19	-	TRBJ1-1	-	TGTGCCAGTAGTCGACAGCACGGGGGGGCGAACACTGAAGCTTTCTTT	CASSRQHGGANTEAFF
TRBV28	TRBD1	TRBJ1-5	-	TGTGCCAGCAGCCCGGGACAGCAATTCAATCAGCCCCAGCATTTT	CASSPGQQFNQPQHF
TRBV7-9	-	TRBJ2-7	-	TGTGCCAGCAGCTCATCAGGGGGAGGTCGACCCGAGCAGTACTTC	CASSSSGGGRPEQYF
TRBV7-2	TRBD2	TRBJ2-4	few	TGTGCCAGCAGCTCCACAGCGGGAGGGATAGCCAAAAACATTCAGTACTTC	CASSSTAGGIAKNIQYF
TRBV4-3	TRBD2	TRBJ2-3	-	TGCGCCAGCAGCCTAACTAGCGCGAAGGGAGATACGCAGTATTTT	CASSLTSAKGDTQYF
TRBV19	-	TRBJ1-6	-	TGTGCCAGTAGCGAGGAGGGGAGGGCCAATAATTCACCCCTCCACTTT	CASSEEGRANNSPLHF
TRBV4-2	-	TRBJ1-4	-	TGTGCCAGCAGCCAACCTGTCCCGGGACAAGAAAAACTGTTTTTT	CASSQPVPGQEKLFF